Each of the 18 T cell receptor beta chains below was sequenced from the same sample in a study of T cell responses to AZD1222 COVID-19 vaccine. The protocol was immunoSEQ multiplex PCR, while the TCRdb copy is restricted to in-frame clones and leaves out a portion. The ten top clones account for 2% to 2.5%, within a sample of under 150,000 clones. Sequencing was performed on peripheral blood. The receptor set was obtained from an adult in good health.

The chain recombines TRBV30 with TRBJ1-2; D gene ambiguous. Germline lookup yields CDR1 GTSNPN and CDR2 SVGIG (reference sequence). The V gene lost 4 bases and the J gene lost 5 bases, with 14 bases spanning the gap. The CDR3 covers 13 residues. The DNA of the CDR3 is TGTGCCTGGAAATTCCCGGATTTATATGGCTACACCTTC. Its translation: CAWKFPDLYGYTF.

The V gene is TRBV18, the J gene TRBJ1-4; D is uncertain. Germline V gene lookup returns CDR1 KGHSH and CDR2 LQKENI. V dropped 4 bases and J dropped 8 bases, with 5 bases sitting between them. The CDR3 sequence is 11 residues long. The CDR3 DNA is TGTGCCAGCTCACTTACCGAAAAACTGTTTTTT. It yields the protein CASSLTEKLFF.

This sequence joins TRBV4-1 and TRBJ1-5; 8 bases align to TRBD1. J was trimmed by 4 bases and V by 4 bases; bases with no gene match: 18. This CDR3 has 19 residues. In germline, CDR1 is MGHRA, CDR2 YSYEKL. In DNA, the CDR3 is TGCGCCAGCAGCCCCCGGGACAGGCCTCAATTGAAACAGAATCAGCCCCAGCATTTT. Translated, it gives CASSPRDRPQLKQNQPQHF.

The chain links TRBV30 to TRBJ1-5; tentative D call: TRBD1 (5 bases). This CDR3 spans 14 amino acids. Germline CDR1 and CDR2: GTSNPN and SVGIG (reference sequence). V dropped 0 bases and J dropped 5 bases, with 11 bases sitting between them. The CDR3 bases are TGTGCCTGGAGTGTAGCAGGGCAACATCAGCCCCAGCATTTT. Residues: CAWSVAGQHQPQHF.

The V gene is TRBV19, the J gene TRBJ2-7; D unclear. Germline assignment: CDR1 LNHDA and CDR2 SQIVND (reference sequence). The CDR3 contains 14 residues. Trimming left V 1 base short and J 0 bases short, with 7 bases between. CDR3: CASSIVDTSYEQYF. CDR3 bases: TGTGCCAGTAGTATAGTAGACACCTCCTACGAGCAGTACTTC.

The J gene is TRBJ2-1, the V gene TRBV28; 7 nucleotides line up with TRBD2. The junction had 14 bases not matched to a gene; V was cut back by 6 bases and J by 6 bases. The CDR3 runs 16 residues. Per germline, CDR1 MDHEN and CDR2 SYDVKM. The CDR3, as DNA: TGTGCCAGCAGCACAATTGGTAGCGGGTTGGGCAATGAGCAGTTCTTC. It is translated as CASSTIGSGLGNEQFF.

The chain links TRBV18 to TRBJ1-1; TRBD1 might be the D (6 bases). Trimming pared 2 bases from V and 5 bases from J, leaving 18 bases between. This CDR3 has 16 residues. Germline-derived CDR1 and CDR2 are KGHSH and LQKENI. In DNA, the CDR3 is TGTGCCAGCTCACCAGTATCGCCGCCAGGGACAACTGAAGCTTTCTTT. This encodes CASSPVSPPGTTEAFF.

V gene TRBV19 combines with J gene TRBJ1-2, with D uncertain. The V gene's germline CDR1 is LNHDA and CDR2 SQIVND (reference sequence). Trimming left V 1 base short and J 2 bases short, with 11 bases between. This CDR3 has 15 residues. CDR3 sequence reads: CASSIVGQDNYGYTF. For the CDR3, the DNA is TGTGCCAGTAGTATAGTCGGGCAGGACAACTATGGCTACACCTTC.

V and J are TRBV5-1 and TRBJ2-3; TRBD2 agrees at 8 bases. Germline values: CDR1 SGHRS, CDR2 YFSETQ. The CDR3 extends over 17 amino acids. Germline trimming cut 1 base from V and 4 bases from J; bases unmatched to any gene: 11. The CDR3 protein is CASSLIITGGQADTQYF. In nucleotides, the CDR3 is TGCGCCAGCAGCTTGATTATTACGGGGGGGCAGGCAGATACGCAGTATTTT.

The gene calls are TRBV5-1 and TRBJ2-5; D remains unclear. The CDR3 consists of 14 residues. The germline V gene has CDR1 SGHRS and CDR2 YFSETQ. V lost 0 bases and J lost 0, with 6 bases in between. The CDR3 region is CASSLVGNQETQYF. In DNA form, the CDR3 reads TGCGCCAGCAGCTTGGTGGGGAACCAAGAGACCCAGTACTTC.

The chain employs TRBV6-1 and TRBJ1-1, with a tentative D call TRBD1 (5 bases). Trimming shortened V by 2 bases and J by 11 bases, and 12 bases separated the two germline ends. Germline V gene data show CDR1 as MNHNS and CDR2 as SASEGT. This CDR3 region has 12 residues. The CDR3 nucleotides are TGTGCCAGCAGTGAAATGGGGGGTTGGGCTTTCTTT. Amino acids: CASSEMGGWAFF.

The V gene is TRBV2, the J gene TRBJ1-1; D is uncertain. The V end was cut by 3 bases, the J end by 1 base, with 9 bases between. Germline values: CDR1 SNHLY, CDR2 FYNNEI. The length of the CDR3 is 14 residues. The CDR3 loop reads CASSEVGQNTEAFF. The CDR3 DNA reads TGTGCCAGCAGTGAGGTCGGCCAGAACACTGAAGCTTTCTTT.

The CDR3, as DNA: TGCGCCAGCGCCCAAATGATCGGGGGCCGGGGCTACACCTTC. Translated, it gives CASAQMIGGRGYTF. J is TRBJ1-2 and V is TRBV5-1; possible D gene TRBD1, 6 bases. Germline loops: CDR1 SGHRS, CDR2 YFSETQ. CDR3 length: 14 amino acids. V was shortened by 7 bases and J by 8 bases, with 21 bases between the two germline ends.

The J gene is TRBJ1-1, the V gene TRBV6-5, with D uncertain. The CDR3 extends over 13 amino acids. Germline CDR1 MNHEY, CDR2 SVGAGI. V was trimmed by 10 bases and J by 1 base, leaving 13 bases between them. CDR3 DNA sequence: TGTGCCACTCATTACCTGCGGAACACTGAAGCTTTCTTT. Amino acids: CATHYLRNTEAFF.

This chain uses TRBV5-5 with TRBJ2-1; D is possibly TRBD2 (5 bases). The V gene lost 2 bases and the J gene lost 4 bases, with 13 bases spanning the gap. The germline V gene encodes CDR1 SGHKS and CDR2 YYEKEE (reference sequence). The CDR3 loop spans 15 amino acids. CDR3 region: CASSFWGEAYNEQFF. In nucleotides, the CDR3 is TGTGCCAGCAGCTTCTGGGGAGAGGCATACAATGAGCAGTTCTTC.

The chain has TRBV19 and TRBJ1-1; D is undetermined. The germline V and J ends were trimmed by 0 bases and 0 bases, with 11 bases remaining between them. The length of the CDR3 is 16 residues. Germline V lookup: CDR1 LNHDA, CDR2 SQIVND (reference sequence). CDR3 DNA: TGTGCCAGTAGTATAGATCCCACGAGGATGAACACTGAAGCTTTCTTT. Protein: CASSIDPTRMNTEAFF.

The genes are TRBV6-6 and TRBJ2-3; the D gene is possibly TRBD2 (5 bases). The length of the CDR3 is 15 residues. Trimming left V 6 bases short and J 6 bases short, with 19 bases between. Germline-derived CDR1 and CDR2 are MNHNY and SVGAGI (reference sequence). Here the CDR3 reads CASRTPGRVPDTQYF. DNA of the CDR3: TGTGCCAGCAGAACCCCGGGAAGGGTCCCCGATACGCAGTATTTT.

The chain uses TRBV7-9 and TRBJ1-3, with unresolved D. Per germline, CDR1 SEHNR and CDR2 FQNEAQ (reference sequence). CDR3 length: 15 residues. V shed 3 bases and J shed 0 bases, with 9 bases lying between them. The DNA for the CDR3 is TGTGCCAGCAGCTTCGGGATCCACTCTGGAAACACCATATATTTT. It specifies CASSFGIHSGNTIYF.